These 17 T cell receptor beta chains came from one sample sequenced in a study of shared clonotypes between healthy human individuals. The table came from immunoSEQ multiplex PCR; TCRdb's copy has only in-frame clones and leaves some out. The sample carries hundreds of thousands of clones, around 79% recorded once. The sample comprised memory CD4+ T cells sorted from blood. The subset denotes: CD45RA-negative fraction. These receptors came from a man between 25 and 39 years old in good health.

This chain joins TRBV10-3 and TRBJ2-6; TRBD1 aligns across 10 bases. V dropped 0 bases and J dropped 3; count of bases not matched to a gene: 11. CDR3 length equals 20 residues. Germline-derived CDR1 and CDR2 are ENHRY and SYGVKD. The CDR3 here is CAISESLGKTGGSGANVLTF. The CDR3 DNA reads TGTGCCATCAGTGAGTCATTGGGCAAGACAGGGGGCAGTGGGGCCAACGTCCTGACTTTC.

The rearrangement links TRBV7-2 to TRBJ2-2, with a weak D call TRBD1 (6 bases). The germline V and J ends were trimmed by 5 bases and 4 bases, with 11 bases remaining between them. The CDR3 totals 14 residues. Germline loops: CDR1 SGHTA, CDR2 FQGNSA. The CDR3 coding sequence is TGTGCCAGCAGCCGAGACAGGTCCACCGGGGAGCTGTTTTTT. Translation: CASSRDRSTGELFF.

The sample holds one count of this clone. The chain is built from TRBV21-1 and TRBJ1-2; the table's D call, TRBD1, was not checked against the DNA. TRBV21-1 is deemed a pseudogene. The CDR3 totals 16 residues. In nucleotides, the CDR3 is TGTGCCAGCAGCAATCTACAGGGCCTCTGGTCCTATGGCTACACCTTC. The encoded protein is CASSNLQGLWSYGYTF.

This chain links TRBV11-2 with TRBJ2-3; tentatively, D is TRBD2 (5 bases). V was pared by 5 bases and J by 2 bases, with 11 bases between. CDR3 length: 14 residues. The V gene's germline CDR1 is SGHAT and CDR2 FQNNGV. The CDR3 loop is CASSPGLTTDTQYF. The CDR3 DNA follows: TGTGCCAGCAGCCCCGGACTTACCACAGATACGCAGTATTTT.

The J gene is TRBJ2-1, the V gene TRBV15, with 15 bases aligning to TRBD2. CDR3 length equals 18 residues. J gave up 0 bases and V 5 bases, and 5 bases lay outside the gene matches. The germline gives CDR1 LNHNV, CDR2 YYDKDF (reference sequence). The CDR3 region is CATSWGTSGRTSYNEQFF. CDR3 nucleotides: TGTGCCACCAGCTGGGGGACTAGCGGGAGGACCTCCTACAATGAGCAGTTCTTC.

This clone was seen repeatedly, ten times or more. J is TRBJ2-1 and V is TRBV28; D remains unclear. CDR3 length: 15 amino acids. The V gene's germline CDR1 is MDHEN and CDR2 SYDVKM. Trimming took off 5 bases at V and 5 bases at J, with 16 bases between the two ends. CDR3 DNA: TGTGCCAGCAGTAGTTTCGGGCTAGACAACAATGAGCAGTTCTTC. This encodes CASSSFGLDNNEQFF. Drawing the rest from reference TRBV28 and TRBJ2-1, the complete variable domain is DVKVTQSSRYLVKRTGEKVFLECVQDMDHENMFWYRQDPGLGLRLIYFSYDVKMKEKGDIPEGYSVSREKKERFSLILESASTNQTSMYLCASSSFGLDNNEQFFGPGTRLTVL.

The chain is built from TRBV7-9 and TRBJ2-5; possibly TRBD1 or TRBD2 for D (7 bases each). Germline-derived CDR1 and CDR2 are SEHNR and FQNEAQ (reference sequence). The V gene lost 5 bases and the J gene lost 9 bases, with 19 bases spanning the gap. CDR3 length: 14 amino acids. Here the CDR3 DNA reads TGTGCCAGCAGCCCCCAGGGGGGGTCCGGGGCCCAGTACTTC. Translation: CASSPQGGSGAQYF.

The chain links TRBV7-2 to TRBJ2-1; D not resolved. Germline CDR1 reads SGHTA; CDR2 reads FQGNSA. V lost 2 bases to trimming and J lost 7 bases, with 9 bases between them. CDR3 length: 13 residues. This CDR3 reads CASSLLRSNEQFF. DNA of the CDR3: TGTGCCAGCAGCTTACTGAGGTCTAATGAGCAGTTCTTC.

The genes are TRBV6-1 and TRBJ1-4; D is possibly TRBD1 (5 bases). V was clipped by 0 bases and J by 0 bases, with 8 bases between them. Germline CDR1 reads MNHNS; CDR2 reads SASEGT. The CDR3 is 16 residues long. CDR3 loop: CASSEAGLTTNEKLFF. The DNA of the CDR3 is TGTGCCAGCAGTGAAGCGGGGCTTACAACTAATGAAAAACTGTTTTTT.

J is TRBJ2-7 and V is TRBV6-5, with unresolved D. Trimming stripped 1 base from V and 1 base from J, with 8 bases between. The CDR3 contains 14 residues. CDR1 and CDR2 (germline): MNHEY, SVGAGI. CDR3 sequence: CASSYLDGSYEQYF. In nucleotides, the CDR3 is TGTGCCAGCAGTTACTTGGACGGGTCCTACGAGCAGTACTTC.

V is TRBV11-3 and J is TRBJ2-7; the D call may be TRBD1 or TRBD2 (5 bases each). V shed 0 bases and J shed 5 bases, with 8 bases lying between them. From germline, CDR1 is SGHNT and CDR2 YENEEA. The CDR3 runs to 13 residues. The CDR3 here is CASSLDWGNEQYF. CDR3 nucleotides: TGTGCCAGCAGCTTAGATTGGGGGAACGAGCAGTACTTC.

The count of this clone is one. The sample contains more than one DNA sequence encoding this CDR3. The chain uses TRBV7-9 and TRBJ1-1, with a possible D match to TRBD1 (6 bases). The CDR3 spans 13 residues. V shed 3 bases and J shed 1 base, with 6 bases lying between them. CDR1 is SEHNR and CDR2 is FQNEAQ in the germline V gene (reference sequence). The CDR3 bases are TGTGCCAGCAGCTTGACAGGGAACACTGAAGCTTTCTTT. Amino acids: CASSLTGNTEAFF.

This sequence joins TRBV7-8 and TRBJ2-1; TRBD2 agrees at 9 bases. Germline CDR1 SGHVS, CDR2 FQNEAQ. The CDR3 is 17 amino acids. The junction had 12 bases not matched to a gene; V was cut back by 5 bases and J by 4 bases. CDR3 protein: CASSPPMAGGWYNEQFF. In DNA, the CDR3 is TGTGCCAGCAGCCCCCCCATGGCGGGAGGGTGGTACAATGAGCAGTTCTTC.

This clone has just one count. The V call is TRBV5-1, the J call TRBJ1-5; D is unresolved. CDR1 SGHRS and CDR2 YFSETQ come from the germline V gene. The V end was cut by 3 bases, the J end by 5 bases, with 12 bases between. The CDR3 is 14 residues long. CDR3 bases: TGCGCCAGCAGCTCTGAACCGGGTCATCAGCCCCAGCATTTT. Amino acid sequence: CASSSEPGHQPQHF. The variable domain in full, with the rest retrieved from reference TRBV5-1 and TRBJ1-5, is KAGVTQTPRYLIKTRGQQVTLSCSPISGHRSVSWYQQTPGQGLQFLFEYFSETQRNKGNFPGRFSGRQFSNSRSEMNVSTLELGDSALYLCASSSEPGHQPQHFGDGTRLSIL.

The V gene is TRBV2, the J gene TRBJ2-5, with D perhaps TRBD1 or TRBD2 (5 bases each). Looked up from germline, CDR1 is SNHLY and CDR2 is FYNNEI. The CDR3 has 14 amino acids. V lost 5 bases and J 0 bases, leaving 10 bases between the germline ends. The CDR3 DNA reads as TGTGCCAGCAGTCCTCCGGGACACCAAGAGACCCAGTACTTC. It codes for CASSPPGHQETQYF.

This clone has more than one count but fewer than ten. This chain uses TRBV5-6 with TRBJ1-1; D is possibly TRBD1 (5 bases). The germline V gene has CDR1 SGHDT and CDR2 YYEEEE. V was clipped by 1 base and J by 1 base, with 5 bases between them. This CDR3 spans 13 amino acids. The CDR3 protein is CASSLTGNTEAFF. CDR3 DNA sequence: TGTGCCAGCAGCTTGACAGGGAACACTGAAGCTTTCTTT.

This clone was counted a single time. The gene calls are TRBV2 and TRBJ2-5; D gene ambiguous. The CDR3 loop spans 11 amino acids. CDR1 is SNHLY and CDR2 is FYNNEI in the germline V gene. The germline V and J ends were trimmed by 7 bases and 4 bases, with 7 bases remaining between them. The CDR3, as DNA: TGTGCCAGCACTTTGGGAGAGACCCAGTACTTC. Protein: CASTLGETQYF.